These 20 T cell receptor beta chains were all obtained from the same sample, sequenced in a study of cytomegalovirus exposure and HLA in healthy donors. The assay was immunoSEQ multiplex PCR, and TCRdb's table has in-frame clones only and misses some. The sample lists approximately 170,000 clones, 75% to 90% occurring once. Sequencing input: PBMCs. The receptors come from a man younger than 30 in good health and CMV-seropositive.

J is TRBJ1-1 and V is TRBV29-1; weak D call: TRBD1 (6 bases). The CDR3 has 14 amino acids. Germline V gene sequence: CDR1 SQVTM, CDR2 ANQGSEA. Trimming cost V 4 bases and J 0 bases, with 12 bases left between them. CDR3 protein: CSVGMAGVNTEAFF. The CDR3, as DNA: TGCAGCGTTGGAATGGCAGGGGTGAACACTGAAGCTTTCTTT.

V usage is TRBV7-9 and J usage is TRBJ2-1; maybe TRBD2 (6 bases). This CDR3 comprises 15 residues. The germline V gene encodes CDR1 SEHNR and CDR2 FQNEAQ (reference sequence). V lost 3 bases, J lost 3 bases, and 12 bases lay in between. Here the CDR3 DNA reads TGTGCCAGCAGCTTGAGACTAGAGCTCTACAATGAGCAGTTCTTC. It translates to CASSLRLELYNEQFF.

This sequence joins TRBV7-9 and TRBJ1-1; 8 bases line up with TRBD1. CDR3 length equals 15 residues. Germline assignment: CDR1 SEHNR and CDR2 FQNEAQ (reference sequence). V was pared by 5 bases and J by 6 bases, with 11 bases of the junction left unmatched. The CDR3 region is CASSPRTGKRAEAFF. In nucleotides, the CDR3 is TGTGCCAGCAGCCCAAGGACAGGGAAGCGCGCTGAAGCTTTCTTT. Looking up the rest from reference TRBV7-9 and TRBJ1-1 gives the full variable domain: DTGVSQNPRHKITKRGQNVTFRCDPISEHNRLYWYRQTLGQGPEFLTYFQNEAQLEKSRLLSDRFSAERPKGSFSTLEIQRTEQGDSAMYLCASSPRTGKRAEAFFGQGTRLTVV.

V usage is TRBV5-1 and J usage is TRBJ2-7; 8 bases are shared with TRBD2. The CDR3 covers 16 residues. The J segment lost 2 bases and the V segment lost 4 bases, leaving 11 bases of the junction unmatched. Germline-derived CDR1 and CDR2 are SGHRS and YFSETQ. CDR3 region: CASSLTSGGVAYEQYF. As DNA, the CDR3 is TGCGCCAGCAGCCTGACCTCCGGGGGGGTTGCCTACGAGCAGTACTTC.

The J gene is TRBJ1-1, the V gene TRBV19; the D is unclear. Germline V gives CDR1 LNHDA, CDR2 SQIVND (reference sequence). The V gene lost 5 bases and the J gene lost 1 base, with 5 bases spanning the gap. CDR3 length: 12 residues. The CDR3 DNA sequence: TGTGCCAGTAGTGAGTGGAACACTGAAGCTTTCTTT. This translates into CASSEWNTEAFF.

The rearrangement joins TRBV5-1 to TRBJ1-4; possibly TRBD1 for D (6 bases). This CDR3 has 15 residues. V was cut by 2 bases and J by 6 bases, with 14 bases left in between. Germline V lookup: CDR1 SGHRS, CDR2 YFSETQ. The CDR3 coding sequence is TGCGCCAGCAGCTTTCAGGGGCCCGAGGATGAAAAACTGTTTTTT. It yields the protein CASSFQGPEDEKLFF.

CDR3 region: CASSHLQGLNTEAFF. CDR3 in DNA: TGTGCCAGCAGCCACCTCCAGGGGCTGAACACTGAAGCTTTCTTT. V and J are TRBV7-6 and TRBJ1-1; D is possibly TRBD1 (6 bases). Germline V gives CDR1 SGHVS, CDR2 FNYEAQ. V dropped 5 bases and J dropped 0 bases, with 13 bases sitting between them. The CDR3 is 15 amino acids.

The chain is built from TRBV5-6 and TRBJ2-7; no definite D call. The ends were cut back, 4 bases at V and 5 bases at J, with 13 bases in the middle. This CDR3 has 13 amino acids. Germline V lookup: CDR1 SGHDT, CDR2 YYEEEE. The chain's CDR3 is CASSADTANEQYF. CDR3 nucleotide sequence: TGTGCCAGCAGCGCCGACACGGCGAACGAGCAGTACTTC. The whole variable domain, filled in from reference TRBV5-6 and TRBJ2-7, reads DAGVTQSPTHLIKTRGQQVTLRCSPKSGHDTVSWYQQALGQGPQFIFQYYEEEERQRGNFPDRFSGHQFPNYSSELNVNALLLGDSALYLCASSADTANEQYFGPGTRLTVT.

This chain links TRBV27 with TRBJ2-3, with D unclear. The CDR3 spans 15 residues. Germline CDR1 is MNHEY and CDR2 is SMNVEV (reference sequence). The germline V and J ends were trimmed by 0 bases and 2 bases, with 9 bases remaining between them. The CDR3 is CASSLSNANTDTQYF. In DNA, the CDR3 is TGTGCCAGCAGTTTATCGAACGCGAACACAGATACGCAGTATTTT.

Here the CDR3 DNA reads TGTGCCAGCAGTTTCCGGATCTTCAGGACTAGCGGGATAAAAGGAAAGACCGGGGAGCTGTTTTTT. Protein: CASSFRIFRTSGIKGKTGELFF. This rearrangement joins TRBV28 to TRBJ2-2; 12 positions match TRBD2. Unmatched junction bases numbered 22, after V lost 3 bases and J lost 5 bases. CDR1 is MDHEN, CDR2 SYDVKM, per germline. The CDR3 extends over 22 amino acids. Full variable domain (missing parts from reference TRBV28 and TRBJ2-2): DVKVTQSSRYLVKRTGEKVFLECVQDMDHENMFWYRQDPGLGLRLIYFSYDVKMKEKGDIPEGYSVSREKKERFSLILESASTNQTSMYLCASSFRIFRTSGIKGKTGELFFGEGSRLTVL.

This clone is a singleton in its sample. CDR3 in DNA: TGTGCCAGCAGGGGAGGACAGGCCCTTAATAATTCACCCCTCCACTTT. Translating gives CASRGGQALNNSPLHF. The genes are TRBV28 and TRBJ1-6; 7 bases fit TRBD1. The CDR3 contains 16 residues. The V and J ends lost 6 bases and 5 bases, in that order; junction bases with no gene match: 10. Germline V gene lookup returns CDR1 MDHEN and CDR2 SYDVKM. Drawing the rest from reference TRBV28 and TRBJ1-6, the complete variable domain is DVKVTQSSRYLVKRTGEKVFLECVQDMDHENMFWYRQDPGLGLRLIYFSYDVKMKEKGDIPEGYSVSREKKERFSLILESASTNQTSMYLCASRGGQALNNSPLHFGNGTRLTVT.

In this sample, this clone turned up many times. This rearrangement joins TRBV28 to TRBJ2-2, with a tentative D call TRBD1 (5 bases). The V gene lost 8 bases and the J gene lost 1 base, with 14 bases spanning the gap. CDR3 size: 15 residues. Per germline, CDR1 MDHEN and CDR2 SYDVKM. This CDR3 reads CASHSTAENTGELFF. CDR3 sequence (DNA): TGTGCCAGCCATTCGACAGCTGAGAACACCGGGGAGCTGTTTTTT.

This clone appeared once. The chain links TRBV29-1 to TRBJ2-3; no clear D gene. Trimming shortened V by 3 bases and J by 2 bases, and 15 bases separated the two germline ends. CDR3 size: 15 residues. Looked up from germline, CDR1 is SQVTM and CDR2 is ANQGSEA. CDR3 sequence reads: CSVDMMRLFTDTQYF. As DNA, the CDR3 is TGCAGCGTTGATATGATGAGGCTATTCACAGATACGCAGTATTTT.

The chain carries TRBV28 and TRBJ1-2; 11 nucleotides align to TRBD1. Germline assignment: CDR1 MDHEN and CDR2 SYDVKM. The CDR3 contains 16 residues. V dropped 5 bases and J dropped 8; count of bases not matched to a gene: 13. CDR3 nucleotides: TGTGCCAGCAGTATCCTCGTCGGACAGGGGGCGACCGGCTACACCTTC. Protein sequence: CASSILVGQGATGYTF.

This sequence joins TRBV30 and TRBJ1-6; possible D gene TRBD1, 5 bases. Trimming took off 0 bases at V and 0 bases at J, with 15 bases between the two ends. The CDR3 is 18 amino acids. Germline CDR1 GTSNPN, CDR2 SVGIG (reference sequence). The CDR3 nucleotides are TGTGCCTGGAGTGTACAGCAGGGCGGGAGCTCCTATAATTCACCCCTCCACTTT. Protein product: CAWSVQQGGSSYNSPLHF.

The chain couples TRBV15 to TRBJ2-2, with 9 positions matching TRBD1. The CDR3 runs 16 residues. Germline CDR1 reads LNHNV; CDR2 reads YYDKDF (reference sequence). V trimming: 1 base; J trimming: 7 bases; junction bases outside the gene matches: 7. DNA for the CDR3: TGTGCCACCAGCAGAGTTAGGACAGGGGCGGGCGGGGAGCTGTTTTTT. Translation: CATSRVRTGAGGELFF.

The rearrangement uses TRBV11-2 and TRBJ2-7; 11 nucleotides agree with TRBD2. This CDR3 contains 14 residues. V shed 5 bases and J 7 bases; nucleotides not matched to a gene: 7. Germline V gives CDR1 SGHAT, CDR2 FQNNGV. The CDR3 region is CASSQLAGAREQYF. As DNA, the CDR3 is TGTGCCAGCAGCCAACTAGCGGGGGCGAGGGAGCAGTACTTC.

The chain links TRBV6-6 to TRBJ2-1, with 7 bases fitting TRBD2. The CDR3 is 13 residues long. The germline V gene encodes CDR1 MNHNY and CDR2 SVGAGI (reference sequence). V dropped 2 bases and J dropped 7; count of bases not matched to a gene: 2. The CDR3 here is CASSYGGVNEQFF. The DNA for the CDR3 is TGTGCCAGCAGTTACGGGGGGGTAAATGAGCAGTTCTTC.

V and J are TRBV30 and TRBJ2-1; 8 nucleotides agree with TRBD1. The CDR3 contains 14 residues. Germline values: CDR1 GTSNPN, CDR2 SVGIG (reference sequence). Losses at the gene ends were 0 bases for V and 5 bases for J; bases not matched to a gene: 3. This CDR3 is CAWSVQTGDNEQFF. Written as DNA, the CDR3 is TGTGCCTGGAGTGTACAGACAGGGGACAATGAGCAGTTCTTC.

The chain links TRBV27 to TRBJ1-2, with D possibly matching TRBD1 (6 bases). This CDR3 contains 15 residues. Germline V gene data show CDR1 as MNHEY and CDR2 as SMNVEV (reference sequence). Trimming pared 8 bases from V and 4 bases from J, leaving 20 bases between. The CDR3, as DNA: TGTGCCAGCTCTCCCGGGACAACCCGCTTCTATGGCTACACCTTC. Amino acids: CASSPGTTRFYGYTF.